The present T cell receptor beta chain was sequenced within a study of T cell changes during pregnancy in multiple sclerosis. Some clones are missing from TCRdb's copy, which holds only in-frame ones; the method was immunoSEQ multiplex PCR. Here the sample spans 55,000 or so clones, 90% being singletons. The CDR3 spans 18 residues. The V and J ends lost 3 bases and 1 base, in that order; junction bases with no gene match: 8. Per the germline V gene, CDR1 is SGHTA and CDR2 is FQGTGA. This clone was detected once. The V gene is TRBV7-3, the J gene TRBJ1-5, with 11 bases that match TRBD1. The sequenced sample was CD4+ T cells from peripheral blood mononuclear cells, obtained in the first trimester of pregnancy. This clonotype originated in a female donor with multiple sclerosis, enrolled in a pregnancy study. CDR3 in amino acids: CASSFRDRGLGSNQPQHF. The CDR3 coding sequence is TGTGCCAGCAGCTTCCGGGACAGGGGGTTGGGGAGCAATCAGCCCCAGCATTTT. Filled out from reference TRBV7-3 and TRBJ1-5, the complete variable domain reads GAGVSQTPSNKVTEKGKYVELRCDPISGHTALYWYRQSLGQGPEFLIYFQGTGAADDSGLPNDRFFAVRPEGSVSTLKIQRTERGDSAVYLCASSFRDRGLGSNQPQHFGDGTRLSIL.